These T cell receptor beta chains were read from a single sample in a study of cytomegalovirus exposure and HLA in healthy donors. TCRdb keeps only in-frame clones here, not all; method: immunoSEQ multiplex PCR. This table holds some 120,000 clones, about 75% found once. The sequenced sample was PBMCs. All receptors come from a woman aged 40 to 50 in good health and CMV-seropositive. Each CDR3 is given with its conserved first and last residue. The order of the fields is D gene, V gene, clone size, J gene, CDR3 length, CDR3 DNA, CDR3 protein. The D gene is left open where the match is weak. A clone size is listed for some rows: how often the clone was seen (once, few, many), or a class if it is expanded.

D gene: NA; V gene: TRBV5-1; clone size: NA; J gene: TRBJ2-1; CDR3 length: 15; CDR3 DNA: TGCGCCAGCAGCTTGGACGGGGGACCGTACAATGAGCAGTTCTTC; CDR3 protein: CASSLDGGPYNEQFF
D gene: NA; V gene: TRBV5-8; clone size: NA; J gene: TRBJ1-6; CDR3 length: 15; CDR3 DNA: TGTGCCAGCAGCTTGAGTAGCTCCTATAATTCACCCCTCCACTTT; CDR3 protein: CASSLSSSYNSPLHF
D gene: NA; V gene: TRBV18; clone size: NA; J gene: TRBJ2-3; CDR3 length: 17; CDR3 DNA: TGTGCCAGCTCCCCAACCACGGGGGTGTATAGCACAGATACGCAGTATTTT; CDR3 protein: CASSPTTGVYSTDTQYF
D gene: NA; V gene: TRBV19; clone size: NA; J gene: TRBJ2-3; CDR3 length: 14; CDR3 DNA: TGTGCCAGTAGTATTCGGCGGGGCACAGATACGCAGTATTTT; CDR3 protein: CASSIRRGTDTQYF
D gene: NA; V gene: TRBV12-2; clone size: NA; J gene: TRBJ1-1; CDR3 length: 14; CDR3 DNA: TGTGCAAGTCGCCGCCAGGGGGCTGTGACTGAAGCTTTCTTT; CDR3 protein: CASRRQGAVTEAFF
D gene: TRBD2; V gene: TRBV11-2; clone size: NA; J gene: TRBJ2-7; CDR3 length: 17; CDR3 DNA: TGTGCCAGCAGCTCGCCGGGAGGGACACGGAGGTCCCACGAGCAGTACTTC; CDR3 protein: CASSSPGGTRRSHEQYF
D gene: NA; V gene: TRBV27; clone size: NA; J gene: TRBJ1-5; CDR3 length: 16; CDR3 DNA: TGTGCCAGCAGCCACCTGAGGGCGGATGGCAATCAGCCCCAGCATTTT; CDR3 protein: CASSHLRADGNQPQHF
D gene: TRBD1; V gene: TRBV5-1; clone size: NA; J gene: TRBJ1-1; CDR3 length: 14; CDR3 DNA: TGCGCCAGCAGCTTTGGGACAGGGAGCACTGAAGCTTTCTTT; CDR3 protein: CASSFGTGSTEAFF
D gene: NA; V gene: TRBV10-3; clone size: NA; J gene: TRBJ1-4; CDR3 length: 13; CDR3 DNA: TGTGCCATCAGAGGGGCAACTAATGAAAAACTGTTTTTT; CDR3 protein: CAIRGATNEKLFF
D gene: TRBD1; V gene: TRBV5-1; clone size: NA; J gene: TRBJ1-2; CDR3 length: 16; CDR3 DNA: TGCGCCAGCAGGCCGGGACAGGGGGTGACTAACTATGGCTACACCTTC; CDR3 protein: CASRPGQGVTNYGYTF
D gene: NA; V gene: TRBV25-1; clone size: NA; J gene: TRBJ1-4; CDR3 length: 17; CDR3 DNA: TGTGCCAGCAGTGAATATACGGGGACTTCAACTAATGAAAAACTGTTTTTT; CDR3 protein: CASSEYTGTSTNEKLFF
D gene: TRBD2; V gene: TRBV5-1; clone size: NA; J gene: TRBJ2-3; CDR3 length: 16; CDR3 DNA: TGCGCCAGCAGCCCCATCGGGACTAGCGGGGGGGATACGCAGTATTTT; CDR3 protein: CASSPIGTSGGDTQYF
D gene: TRBD2; V gene: TRBV5-1; clone size: few; J gene: TRBJ2-1; CDR3 length: 16; CDR3 DNA: TGCGCCAGCAGCTCGTCCGGGACTAGCTCCTACAATGAGCAGTTCTTC; CDR3 protein: CASSSSGTSSYNEQFF
D gene: TRBD2; V gene: TRBV5-1; clone size: NA; J gene: TRBJ2-3; CDR3 length: 16; CDR3 DNA: TGCGCCAGCAGATCCGGGACTAGCGGAGCTACAGATACGCAGTATTTT; CDR3 protein: CASRSGTSGATDTQYF
D gene: TRBD2; V gene: TRBV19; clone size: once; J gene: TRBJ2-2; CDR3 length: 15; CDR3 DNA: TGTGCCAGTAGTATTACTAGCGGGGCCGGCGGGGAGCTGTTTTTT; CDR3 protein: CASSITSGAGGELFF
D gene: NA; V gene: TRBV19; clone size: NA; J gene: TRBJ1-4; CDR3 length: 15; CDR3 DNA: TGTGCCAGCCATCGGCCGGGGTCCGCTAATGAAAAACTGTTTTTT; CDR3 protein: CASHRPGSANEKLFF
D gene: TRBD1; V gene: TRBV7-6; clone size: NA; J gene: TRBJ1-1; CDR3 length: 14; CDR3 DNA: TGTGCCAGCAGCTCTAAACAGGGGAGGTCTGAAGCTTTCTTT; CDR3 protein: CASSSKQGRSEAFF
D gene: NA; V gene: TRBV19; clone size: NA; J gene: TRBJ1-2; CDR3 length: 14; CDR3 DNA: TGTGCCAGTAGTGAGTTCCTTACTAACTATGGCTACACCTTC; CDR3 protein: CASSEFLTNYGYTF
D gene: TRBD1; V gene: TRBV5-6; clone size: once; J gene: TRBJ1-2; CDR3 length: 14; CDR3 DNA: TGTGCCAGCAGCTCCGGACAGGAGGGATTGGGCTACACCTTC; CDR3 protein: CASSSGQEGLGYTF
D gene: NA; V gene: TRBV18; clone size: NA; J gene: TRBJ1-1; CDR3 length: 15; CDR3 DNA: TGTGCCAGCTCACCAACGGAGGGTCAGAACACTGAAGCTTTCTTT; CDR3 protein: CASSPTEGQNTEAFF
D gene: TRBD1; V gene: TRBV2; clone size: NA; J gene: TRBJ1-1; CDR3 length: 14; CDR3 DNA: TGTGCCAGCAGCCGGACAGGGAGGCACACTGAAGCTTTCTTT; CDR3 protein: CASSRTGRHTEAFF
D gene: NA; V gene: TRBV6-1; clone size: few; J gene: TRBJ2-3; CDR3 length: 13; CDR3 DNA: TGTGCCAGCAGTGAGTTGGGAGGCCATACGCAGTATTTT; CDR3 protein: CASSELGGHTQYF
D gene: NA; V gene: TRBV2; clone size: NA; J gene: TRBJ1-1; CDR3 length: 13; CDR3 DNA: TGTGCCAGCAGTGAGCAGGGCGACACTGAAGCTTTCTTT; CDR3 protein: CASSEQGDTEAFF
D gene: TRBD1; V gene: TRBV15; clone size: once; J gene: TRBJ2-6; CDR3 length: 16; CDR3 DNA: TGTGCCACCAGTTCCTTCAGGGGGTCTGGGGCCAACGTCCTGACTTTC; CDR3 protein: CATSSFRGSGANVLTF
D gene: NA; V gene: TRBV30; clone size: NA; J gene: TRBJ1-2; CDR3 length: 12; CDR3 DNA: TGTGCCCGACGGATAAGGGGAAGTGGCTACACCTTC; CDR3 protein: CARRIRGSGYTF
D gene: NA; V gene: TRBV29-1; clone size: NA; J gene: TRBJ2-6; CDR3 length: 16; CDR3 DNA: TGCAGCGCCTTGGACATCCTAAACTCTGGGGCCAACGTCCTGACTTTC; CDR3 protein: CSALDILNSGANVLTF
D gene: TRBD1; V gene: TRBV6-1; clone size: NA; J gene: TRBJ1-2; CDR3 length: 15; CDR3 DNA: TGTGCCAGCAGTCCCGGGACAGGGGGAGACTATGGCTACACCTTC; CDR3 protein: CASSPGTGGDYGYTF